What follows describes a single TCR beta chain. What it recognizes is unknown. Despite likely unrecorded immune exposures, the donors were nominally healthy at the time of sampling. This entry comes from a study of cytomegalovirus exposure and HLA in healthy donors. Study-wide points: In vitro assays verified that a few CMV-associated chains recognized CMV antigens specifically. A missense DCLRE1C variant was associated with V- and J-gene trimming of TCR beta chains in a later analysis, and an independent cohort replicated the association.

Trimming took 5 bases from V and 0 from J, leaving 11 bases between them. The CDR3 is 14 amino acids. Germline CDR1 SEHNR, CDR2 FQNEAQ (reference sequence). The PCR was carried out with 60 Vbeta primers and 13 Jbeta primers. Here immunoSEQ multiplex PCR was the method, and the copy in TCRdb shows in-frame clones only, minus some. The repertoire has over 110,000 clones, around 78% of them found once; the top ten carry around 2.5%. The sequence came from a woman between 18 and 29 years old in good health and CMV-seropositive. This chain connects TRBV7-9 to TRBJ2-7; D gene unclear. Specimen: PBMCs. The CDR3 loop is CASSPGGNSYEQYF. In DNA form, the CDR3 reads TGTGCCAGCAGCCCTGGCGGAAACTCCTACGAGCAGTACTTC.